These 32 T cell receptor beta chains were all obtained from the same sample, sequenced in a study of shared clonotypes between healthy human individuals. The protocol was immunoSEQ multiplex PCR, while the TCRdb copy is restricted to in-frame clones and leaves out a portion. This sample has more than 2,000,000 clones, with around 94% found just once. The specimen sequenced was naive CD4+ T cells sorted from blood. Indicated subset: CD45RA+ positively selected. Every receptor here comes from a young man in good health.

The chain joins TRBV7-8 to TRBJ1-6; TRBD1 might be the D (6 bases). CDR1 and CDR2 (germline): SGHVS, FQNEAQ. The V end lost 4 bases, the J end lost 5 bases, and 15 bases lay between the germline ends. CDR3 length: 16 amino acids. The chain's CDR3 is CASSSRRDTDNSPLHF. The DNA of the CDR3 is TGTGCCAGCAGCTCCCGCCGGGACACTGATAATTCACCCCTCCACTTT.

The V call is TRBV6-6, the J call TRBJ1-2; 7 bases map to TRBD1. V shed 8 bases, J shed 0 bases, and the junction held 3 bases outside the gene matches. Germline CDR1 is MNHNY and CDR2 is SVGAGI (reference sequence). The CDR3 covers 13 residues. This CDR3 reads CASADRSNYGYTF. The CDR3 bases are TGTGCCAGCGCGGACAGGTCTAACTATGGCTACACCTTC.

The genes are TRBV7-2 and TRBJ2-2; the D is unclear. CDR1 and CDR2 from the germline V gene are SGHTA and FQGNSA. CDR3 length equals 16 residues. Trimming cost V 1 base and J 3 bases, with 12 bases left between them. The CDR3 DNA follows: TGTGCCAGCAGCTTAGTGGGCGTTCGGGACACCGGGGAGCTGTTTTTT. Amino acids: CASSLVGVRDTGELFF.

The J gene is TRBJ2-7, the V gene TRBV5-1; 9 bases line up with TRBD2. V was pared by 4 bases and J by 3 bases, with 2 bases of the junction left unmatched. Germline assignment: CDR1 SGHRS and CDR2 YFSETQ. This CDR3 region has 13 residues. CDR3 nucleotides: TGCGCCAGCAGCCAGACTAGCGGCTACGAGCAGTACTTC. Translation: CASSQTSGYEQYF.

The chain has TRBV6-5 and TRBJ2-5; D not certain. Trimming pared 0 bases from V and 5 bases from J, leaving 16 bases between. Germline CDR1 is MNHEY and CDR2 is SVGAGI. This CDR3 region has 16 residues. The CDR3 DNA follows: TGTGCCAGCAGTTACTCCCATGGAGCGAGGCCGGAGACCCAGTACTTC. Amino acids: CASSYSHGARPETQYF.

The V call is TRBV6-1, the J call TRBJ2-7; 7 positions agree with TRBD2. Germline CDR1 reads MNHNS; CDR2 reads SASEGT. With V trimmed by 8 bases and J by 1 base, 5 bases remained unmatched. The CDR3 totals 13 residues. The CDR3 DNA is TGTGCCAGCGCGCTCGGGAGGTCCTACGAGCAGTACTTC. It codes for CASALGRSYEQYF.

The chain couples TRBV19 to TRBJ2-3, with TRBD2 identical over 10 bases. CDR1 is LNHDA, CDR2 SQIVND, per germline (reference sequence). The CDR3 totals 14 residues. V trimming: 9 bases; J trimming: 4 bases; junction bases outside the gene matches: 7. The CDR3 spells CASAGAGGADTQYF. For the CDR3, the DNA is TGTGCCAGCGCAGGAGCGGGGGGGGCAGATACGCAGTATTTT.

The chain links TRBV21-1 to TRBJ2-5; TRBD2 reflects the table's D call only, with no check against the DNA. TRBV21-1 is marked as a pseudogene. The CDR3 is made up of 18 amino acids. CDR3 loop: CASSACPGTSGTQETQYF. The CDR3 coding sequence is TGTGCCAGCAGCGCTTGCCCGGGGACTAGCGGGACCCAAGAGACCCAGTACTTC.

The chain couples TRBV4-3 to TRBJ1-2; 7 positions match TRBD1. Germline V gives CDR1 LGHNA, CDR2 YSLEER. This CDR3 region has 15 residues. The trim removed 1 base at V and 2 bases at J, leaving 4 bases unmatched. Here the CDR3 DNA reads TGCGCCAGCAGCCAAGGGGGACAGACAAACTATGGCTACACCTTC. It encodes CASSQGGQTNYGYTF.

This chain uses TRBV27 with TRBJ2-5, with 7 bases lining up with TRBD2. This CDR3 has 15 amino acids. The J segment lost 0 bases and the V segment lost 2 bases, leaving 3 bases of the junction unmatched. Germline CDR1 MNHEY, CDR2 SMNVEV (reference sequence). In DNA form, the CDR3 reads TGTGCCAGCAGTTTAAGGGCGGGGGACCAAGAGACCCAGTACTTC. Its protein product is CASSLRAGDQETQYF.

There are a few counts of this clone. Other DNA sequences in this specimen translate into the identical CDR3. CDR3 bases: TGTGCCAGCAGCTTGGCAGAGACCCAGTACTTC. Translating gives CASSLAETQYF. This chain joins TRBV5-6 and TRBJ2-5, with D unresolved. Germline CDR1 SGHDT, CDR2 YYEEEE. This CDR3 has 11 residues. Deletions cut 0 bases from V and 4 bases from J, with 1 base between.

The chain is built from TRBV11-2 and TRBJ2-3; 9 bases map to TRBD2. Germline V CDR1 and CDR2: SGHAT, FQNNGV. The J segment lost 1 base and the V segment lost 5 bases, leaving 4 bases of the junction unmatched. The length of the CDR3 is 15 residues. CDR3 nucleotides: TGTGCCAGCAGCAATAGCGGGGGACGCACAGATACGCAGTATTTT. As protein: CASSNSGGRTDTQYF.

The chain joins TRBV27 to TRBJ1-3; unclear D gene. In germline, CDR1 is MNHEY, CDR2 SMNVEV (reference sequence). V was cut by 2 bases and J by 2 bases, with 4 bases left in between. The CDR3 is 13 amino acids. The CDR3 protein is CASSLTPGNTIYF. For the CDR3, the DNA is TGTGCCAGCAGTTTAACCCCTGGAAACACCATATATTTT.

The chain combines TRBV4-1 with TRBJ2-1, with 9 nucleotides matching TRBD2. CDR1 is MGHRA and CDR2 is YSYEKL in the germline V gene. The CDR3 consists of 17 residues. The V segment lost 0 bases and the J segment 6 bases; nucleotides outside the gene matches: 9. The CDR3 is CASSQEASGRPSNEQFF. CDR3 nucleotides: TGCGCCAGCAGCCAAGAGGCCAGCGGGAGGCCTTCCAATGAGCAGTTCTTC.

The rearrangement joins TRBV2 to TRBJ2-5; the D gene is possibly TRBD1 (6 bases). This CDR3 spans 16 amino acids. V lost 4 bases to trimming and J lost 3 bases, with 18 bases between them. Germline V gene sequence: CDR1 SNHLY, CDR2 FYNNEI. The CDR3 here is CASSGDTGFTKETQYF. Here the CDR3 DNA reads TGTGCCAGCAGTGGAGACACAGGGTTCACAAAAGAGACCCAGTACTTC.

The CDR3 spells CASIPGQGYEQYF. CDR3 bases: TGCGCCAGCATCCCGGGACAGGGTTACGAGCAGTACTTC. The J gene is TRBJ2-7, the V gene TRBV23-1; 9 bases match TRBD1. TRBV23-1 is an ORF; its function is uncertain. The CDR3 is 13 amino acids. The junction had 5 bases not matched to a gene; V was cut back by 7 bases and J by 4 bases.

The chain employs TRBV6-1 and TRBJ1-3; TRBD1 might be the D (6 bases). Germline V gene sequence: CDR1 MNHNS, CDR2 SASEGT. This CDR3 comprises 14 residues. The ends were cut back, 7 bases at V and 1 base at J, with 11 bases in the middle. CDR3 sequence (DNA): TGTGCCAGCATTCTCACAGGGTCTGGAAACACCATATATTTT. Protein sequence: CASILTGSGNTIYF.

The chain has TRBV6-1 and TRBJ1-2, with 8 bases that match TRBD1. CDR1 and CDR2 (germline): MNHNS, SASEGT. V gave up 2 bases and J gave up 5 bases; unmatched junction bases: 4. This CDR3 is built from 14 residues. CDR3 bases: TGTGCCAGCAGTGAAAGGACAGGGAGGTATGGCTACACCTTC. It is translated as CASSERTGRYGYTF.

This clone appeared a few times. The V gene is TRBV2, the J gene TRBJ1-2, with TRBD1 matching 7 bases. V was clipped by 6 bases and J by 2 bases; unmatched bases: 6. CDR3 length equals 14 residues. Germline V lookup: CDR1 SNHLY, CDR2 FYNNEI. Written as DNA, the CDR3 is TGTGCCAGCAGATTGCGGGGACAGAACTATGGCTACACCTTC. Translated: CASRLRGQNYGYTF.

The CDR3 sequence: CAWKGTDQETQYF. The CDR3 DNA reads TGTGCCTGGAAAGGGACAGACCAAGAGACCCAGTACTTC. The genes are TRBV30 and TRBJ2-5; 7 nucleotides line up with TRBD1. The V gene's germline CDR1 is GTSNPN and CDR2 SVGIG (reference sequence). V was clipped by 4 bases and J by 0 bases; unmatched bases: 2. The CDR3 length is 13 residues. The whole variable domain, filled in from reference TRBV30 and TRBJ2-5, reads SQTIHQWPATLVQPVGSPLSLECTVEGTSNPNLYWYRQAAGRGLQLLFYSVGIGQISSEVPQNLSASRPQDRQFILSSKKLLLSDSGFYLCAWKGTDQETQYFGPGTRLLVL.

The chain couples TRBV27 to TRBJ1-5; 7 bases map to TRBD1. Germline values: CDR1 MNHEY, CDR2 SMNVEV (reference sequence). The V and J ends lost 6 bases and 7 bases, in that order; junction bases with no gene match: 6. The CDR3 extends over 13 amino acids. The CDR3 sequence is CASSRQGGQPQHF. The CDR3 DNA follows: TGTGCCAGCAGCCGACAGGGAGGACAGCCCCAGCATTTT.

The rearrangement uses TRBV5-8 and TRBJ2-2, with no clear D. The CDR3 is 16 residues long. V lost 5 bases and J 0 bases, leaving 14 bases between the germline ends. The germline gives CDR1 SGHTS, CDR2 YDEGEE. CDR3 in DNA: TGTGCCAGCAGGGATCCTCGGGCAACGAACACCGGGGAGCTGTTTTTT. The encoded protein is CASRDPRATNTGELFF.

The chain has TRBV7-6 and TRBJ2-5, with D possibly matching TRBD1 (7 bases). V was cut by 5 bases and J by 1 base, with 20 bases left in between. This CDR3 region has 17 residues. Germline V gene lookup returns CDR1 SGHVS and CDR2 FNYEAQ. CDR3 amino acids: CASSQSRGRSLQETQYF. The CDR3 region has the DNA TGTGCCAGCAGCCAGAGCAGGGGGAGGTCACTCCAAGAGACCCAGTACTTC.

V gene TRBV7-6 combines with J gene TRBJ2-1, with a tentative D call TRBD2 (5 bases). CDR1 and CDR2 from the germline V gene are SGHVS and FNYEAQ. V lost 5 bases to trimming and J lost 0 bases, with 11 bases between them. The CDR3 spans 15 residues. CDR3 sequence: CASSLGLSSYNEQFF. The CDR3 nucleotides read TGTGCCAGCAGCCTCGGACTCAGCTCCTACAATGAGCAGTTCTTC.

V is TRBV5-4 and J is TRBJ2-7, with no clear D. Germline lookup yields CDR1 SGHNT and CDR2 YYREEE (reference sequence). The CDR3 runs 13 residues. Trimming cost V 2 bases and J 0 bases, with 6 bases left between them. The CDR3 sequence is CASSFSISYEQYF. DNA for the CDR3: TGTGCCAGCAGCTTCTCAATCTCCTACGAGCAGTACTTC.

This clone was seen a single time. This chain connects TRBV18 to TRBJ2-5; 8 bases are a match to TRBD1. The CDR3 length is 16 residues. The germline CDR1 and CDR2 sequences are KGHSH and LQKENI. The V and J ends lost 4 bases and 5 bases, in that order; junction bases with no gene match: 12. In DNA form, the CDR3 reads TGTGCCAGCTCACGGCCTGGACAGGGCCAGAGGGAGACCCAGTACTTC. Protein sequence: CASSRPGQGQRETQYF. The full variable domain, completed using reference TRBV18 and TRBJ2-5, is NAGVMQNPRHLVRRRGQEARLRCSPMKGHSHVYWYRQLPEEGLKFMVYLQKENIIDESGMPKERFSAEFPKEGPSILRIQQVVRGDSAAYFCASSRPGQGQRETQYFGPGTRLLVL.

The J gene is TRBJ2-7, the V gene TRBV4-1; tentative D call: TRBD2 (6 bases). V lost 5 bases, J lost 1 base, and 15 bases lay in between. The CDR3 extends over 15 amino acids. CDR1 MGHRA and CDR2 YSYEKL come from the germline V gene. CDR3 DNA sequence: TGCGCCAGCAGCTCCGTCATGAGCGGGTCCTACGAGCAGTACTTC. Amino acids: CASSSVMSGSYEQYF.

This clone was counted once. The rearrangement links TRBV9 to TRBJ1-4; 8 nucleotides line up with TRBD1. Per germline, CDR1 SGDLS and CDR2 YYNGEE. This CDR3 is 14 amino acids long. The V and J ends lost 5 bases and 4 bases, in that order; junction bases with no gene match: 4. CDR3 DNA sequence: TGTGCCAGCAGTGTGGGACAGGATAATGAAAAACTGTTTTTT. Protein product: CASSVGQDNEKLFF.

V is TRBV6-6 and J is TRBJ2-7; D may correspond to TRBD1 or TRBD2 (5 bases each). This CDR3 comprises 11 residues. With 4 bases removed from V and 6 bases from J, the gap between germline ends came to 7 bases. Germline V lookup: CDR1 MNHNY, CDR2 SVGAGI (reference sequence). CDR3 DNA: TGTGCCAGCAGTTTTGGGGGCGAGCAGTACTTC. This encodes CASSFGGEQYF.

The chain joins TRBV18 to TRBJ2-1; 11 bases are shared with TRBD2. The CDR3 consists of 17 residues. Per germline, CDR1 KGHSH and CDR2 LQKENI. V was pared by 2 bases and J by 4 bases, with 7 bases of the junction left unmatched. For the CDR3, the DNA is TGTGCCAGCTCACCATCAATAGCGGGGGGGCCGTACAATGAGCAGTTCTTC. Amino acid sequence: CASSPSIAGGPYNEQFF.

The rearrangement joins TRBV28 to TRBJ2-1, with D possibly TRBD1 on 7 matching bases. Germline values: CDR1 MDHEN, CDR2 SYDVKM. The CDR3 length is 14 residues. With 2 bases removed from V and 12 bases from J, the gap between germline ends came to 17 bases. The CDR3 loop is CASSLVDRTTGQFF. CDR3 nucleotides: TGTGCCAGCAGTTTAGTGGACAGGACTACAGGGCAGTTCTTC.

This clone was detected only a few times. The chain employs TRBV6-5 and TRBJ1-5; 7 positions agree with TRBD1. The CDR3 loop spans 14 amino acids. V lost 6 bases to trimming and J lost 5 bases; unmatched junction nucleotides: 7. Germline CDR1 is MNHEY and CDR2 is SVGAGI. This CDR3 reads CASSLDRADQPQHF. The CDR3 DNA reads TGTGCCAGCAGCCTCGACAGGGCGGATCAGCCCCAGCATTTT.